Presented here are 30 T cell receptor beta chains from one specimen sequenced in a study of regulatory T cells in long-lasting Graves disease. Time point described: newly diagnosed GD, antithyroid drugs for less than 3 months. PBMC-extracted RNA yielded the TCR library. The TCR beta library used iRepertoire HTBI primers with Arm-PCR amplification of CDR3. MiXCR, applied by TCRdb to the multiplex PCR reads, yields one record per CDR3 protein. This sample has about 460,000 distinct CDR3 sequences, with less than 15% found just once. These records were also assigned to another study, of T cells in Graves' hyperthyroidism and ophthalmopathy.

The sequencing used peripheral blood mononuclear cells (PBMCs), collected at new diagnosis, from a patient treated with antithyroid drugs. The receptors derive from a woman aged 50 to 65 with Graves disease.

This clonotype was observed a few times. The V call is TRBV11-2, the J call TRBJ1-1; a possible D gene is TRBD1 (6 bases). CDR3 size: 14 residues. Germline V gene lookup returns CDR1 SGHAT and CDR2 FQNNGV. With 8 bases removed from V and 1 base from J, the gap between germline ends came to 14 bases. CDR3 sequence (DNA): TGTGCCAGCCAACCCCTCAGGGGGAACACTGAAGCTTTCTTT. Translating gives CASQPLRGNTEAFF.

This clonotype was detected ten times or more. The gene calls are TRBV2 and TRBJ2-7; possibly TRBD1 or TRBD2 for D (5 bases each). Germline V gene data show CDR1 as SNHLY and CDR2 as FYNNEI. The CDR3 extends over 12 amino acids. With 6 bases removed from V and 6 bases from J, the gap between germline ends came to 12 bases. The CDR3: CASSRSGSEQYF. The CDR3 DNA reads TGTGCCAGCAGCCGATCAGGGAGCGAGCAGTACTTC.

This clonotype turned up a few times. The rearrangement joins TRBV3-1 to TRBJ1-6; D is undetermined. Germline V CDR1 and CDR2: LGHDT, YNNKEL (reference sequence). The CDR3 consists of 14 residues. V was clipped by 5 bases and J by 10 bases, with 15 bases between them. CDR3 region: CASSFGSPRSPLHF. In DNA form, the CDR3 reads TGTGCCAGCAGCTTTGGATCCCCGAGATCACCCCTCCACTTT.

This clonotype has more than one count but fewer than ten. The rearrangement links TRBV27 to TRBJ1-1; perhaps TRBD1 as D (5 bases). The germline CDR1 and CDR2 sequences are MNHEY and SMNVEV (reference sequence). The CDR3 has 14 residues. V lost 6 bases and J lost 6, with 17 bases in between. Written as DNA, the CDR3 is TGTGCCAGCAGCTCTTACACGGACACGGCTGAAGCTTTCTTT. Its protein product is CASSSYTDTAEAFF.

At least ten counts were recorded for this clonotype. The chain is built from TRBV27 and TRBJ2-5; D is ambiguous. Looked up from germline, CDR1 is MNHEY and CDR2 is SMNVEV (reference sequence). This CDR3 spans 13 amino acids. V was shortened by 7 bases and J by 3 bases, with 12 bases between the two germline ends. The CDR3 reads CASIPAGKETQYF. The CDR3 DNA reads TGTGCCAGCATCCCGGCCGGTAAAGAGACCCAGTACTTC.

In its sample, this clonotype was seen many times. V usage is TRBV28 and J usage is TRBJ2-3; 7 nucleotides agree with TRBD2. The V gene end was trimmed by 2 bases and the J gene end by 5 bases; junction bases not matched to a gene: 4. CDR3 size: 14 residues. The germline CDR1 and CDR2 sequences are MDHEN and SYDVKM. The CDR3 protein is CASSLGGGGDTQYF. DNA for the CDR3: TGTGCCAGCAGTTTAGGCGGGGGTGGAGATACGCAGTATTTT.

This clonotype was detected many times. This chain joins TRBV28 and TRBJ2-1; 10 nucleotides match TRBD2. Germline V gene sequence: CDR1 MDHEN, CDR2 SYDVKM. The CDR3 consists of 15 residues. V gave up 7 bases and J gave up 7 bases; unmatched junction bases: 10. CDR3 region: CASTLAGAVKNEQFF. In DNA form, the CDR3 reads TGTGCCAGCACTCTAGCGGGAGCGGTAAAGAATGAGCAGTTCTTC.

This clonotype was counted many times. The rearrangement uses TRBV10-3 and TRBJ1-1, with D maybe TRBD1 (5 bases). This CDR3 has 13 residues. The V and J ends lost 1 base and 12 bases respectively, with 15 bases between them. CDR1 and CDR2 (germline): ENHRY, SYGVKD. CDR3 bases: TGTGCCATCAGTGAGTTTGCAGGGTGGTTATCTTTCTTT. Amino acids: CAISEFAGWLSFF.

This clonotype was seen a handful of times. The chain combines TRBV6-5 with TRBJ2-1; 11 bases fit TRBD2. The CDR3 runs to 18 residues. Germline CDR1 reads MNHEY; CDR2 reads SVGAGI. Losses at the gene ends were 4 bases for V and 5 bases for J; bases not matched to a gene: 13. The CDR3: CASSFSAVLAGADNEQFF. The CDR3 DNA is TGTGCCAGCAGTTTCTCAGCTGTACTAGCGGGAGCCGACAATGAGCAGTTCTTC.

This clonotype appeared many times. This chain links TRBV3-1 with TRBJ1-4, with a weak D call TRBD1 (6 bases). CDR3 length: 15 residues. From germline, CDR1 is LGHDT and CDR2 YNNKEL (reference sequence). V lost 1 base, J lost 5 bases, and 11 bases lay in between. The chain's CDR3 is CASSQGFQGNEKLFF. DNA for the CDR3: TGTGCCAGCAGCCAAGGGTTTCAGGGGAATGAAAAACTGTTTTTT.

This clonotype was recorded many times. V usage is TRBV12-3 or TRBV12-4 and J usage is TRBJ2-7; TRBD2 agrees at 9 bases. The CDR3 consists of 15 residues. The ends lost 2 bases at V and 1 base at J; junction bases unmatched: 3. DNA of the CDR3: TGTGCCAGCAGTTTAATAGCGGGAGTTTCCTACGAGCAGTACTTC. It encodes CASSLIAGVSYEQYF.

This chain connects TRBV27 to TRBJ2-7; 14 bases are shared with TRBD2. The germline V gene encodes CDR1 MNHEY and CDR2 SMNVEV (reference sequence). The V and J ends lost 8 bases and 6 bases, in that order; junction bases with no gene match: 9. The CDR3 is 15 amino acids. In DNA form, the CDR3 reads TGTGCCAGCGCCAGCGGACTAGCGGGAGGCAGCGAGCAGTACTTC. Translation: CASASGLAGGSEQYF.

The gene calls are TRBV4-1 and TRBJ2-1; a weak D match, TRBD2 (6 bases). This CDR3 has 14 residues. Trimming removed 2 bases from V and 7 bases from J, with 12 bases in between. The V gene's germline CDR1 is MGHRA and CDR2 YSYEKL. In DNA, the CDR3 is TGCGCCAGCAGCCAACCGGACTATCGAAATGAGCAGTTCTTC. This sequence encodes CASSQPDYRNEQFF.

This clonotype was picked up many times. The chain is built from TRBV5-6 and TRBJ2-7; the match to TRBD1 covers 8 bases. This CDR3 region has 13 residues. CDR1 and CDR2 from the germline V gene are SGHDT and YYEEEE. V shed 7 bases, J shed 3 bases, and the junction held 6 bases outside the gene matches. The CDR3 region is CASFRDRSYEQYF. DNA for the CDR3: TGTGCCAGCTTCCGGGACAGGAGCTACGAGCAGTACTTC.

This clonotype has at least ten counts. The rearrangement uses TRBV28 and TRBJ1-1; D is ambiguous. The CDR3 has 13 residues. V lost 5 bases and J 1 base, leaving 8 bases between the germline ends. Germline CDR1 MDHEN, CDR2 SYDVKM. The CDR3 sequence: CASSPNRNTEAFF. Here the CDR3 DNA reads TGTGCCAGCAGTCCGAACAGGAACACTGAAGCTTTCTTT.

This clonotype was seen at least ten times. This chain joins TRBV29-1 and TRBJ2-2, with D possibly being TRBD1 or TRBD2 (5 bases each). The CDR3 has 14 amino acids. The V end lost 2 bases, the J end lost 3 bases, and 10 bases lay between the germline ends. Germline V gives CDR1 SQVTM, CDR2 ANQGSEA. CDR3 loop: CSVEWGIDTGELFF. The CDR3 nucleotides are TGCAGCGTTGAATGGGGGATCGACACCGGGGAGCTGTTTTTT.

The J gene is TRBJ1-1, the V gene TRBV7-6, with 9 bases fitting TRBD1. The CDR3 extends over 14 amino acids. After removal of 5 bases from V and 8 bases from J, the junction contained 9 bases not matched to a gene. Looked up from germline, CDR1 is SGHVS and CDR2 is FNYEAQ. This CDR3 reads CASSQTGGIGEAFF. The CDR3 DNA sequence: TGTGCCAGCAGCCAGACAGGGGGAATAGGAGAAGCTTTCTTT.

The V and J genes are TRBV9 and TRBJ2-1, with 8 bases that match TRBD2. Germline V gene data show CDR1 as SGDLS and CDR2 as YYNGEE. Trimming removed 0 bases from V and 9 bases from J; junction bases left unmatched: 5. This CDR3 region has 14 residues. The CDR3 region is CASSVAGGPSEQFF. In DNA, the CDR3 is TGTGCCAGCAGCGTAGCGGGAGGGCCGAGTGAGCAGTTCTTC. The variable domain in full, completed from reference TRBV9 and TRBJ2-1, reads DSGVTQTPKHLITATGQRVTLRCSPRSGDLSVYWYQQSLDQGLQFLIQYYNGEERAKGNILERFSAQQFPDLHSELNLSSLELGDSALYFCASSVAGGPSEQFFGPGTRLTVL.

The chain recombines TRBV9 with TRBJ1-5, with unresolved D. CDR1 is SGDLS, CDR2 YYNGEE, per germline. Trimming shortened V by 0 bases and J by 7 bases, and 8 bases separated the two germline ends. CDR3 length equals 13 residues. DNA of the CDR3: TGTGCCAGCAGCGTAGACATCTCACAGCCCCAGCATTTT. As protein: CASSVDISQPQHF.

Note on this clonotype: Sequence at one end of the junction differs from germline and may be a read error. This rearrangement joins TRBV6-1 to TRBJ1-6; the match to TRBD1 covers 8 bases. Germline lookup yields CDR1 MNHNS and CDR2 SASEGT. The CDR3 contains 16 residues. DNA for the CDR3: TGTGCCAGCAGTATCTCCGGGACAGGAGGGAATTCACCCCCCCACTTT. It is translated as CASSISGTGGNSPPHF.

This clonotype was recorded at least ten times. The J gene is TRBJ2-2, the V gene TRBV30; TRBD2 might be the D (5 bases). The CDR3 contains 13 residues. V shed 0 bases and J shed 5 bases, with 7 bases lying between them. CDR1 GTSNPN and CDR2 SVGIG come from the germline V gene (reference sequence). The CDR3 DNA is TGTGCCTGGAGTGTTGAGCGGACCGGGGAGCTGTTTTTT. Its protein product is CAWSVERTGELFF. Supplemented by reference TRBV30 and TRBJ2-2, the full variable domain reads SQTIHQWPATLVQPVGSPLSLECTVEGTSNPNLYWYRQAAGRGLQLLFYSVGIGQISSEVPQNLSASRPQDRQFILSSKKLLLSDSGFYLCAWSVERTGELFFGEGSRLTVL.

The chain joins TRBV6-5 to TRBJ1-2; D remains unclear. V dropped 2 bases and J dropped 10 bases, with 8 bases sitting between them. CDR1 and CDR2 from the germline V gene are MNHEY and SVGAGI. This CDR3 region has 11 residues. CDR3 sequence: CASSYQLVYTF. The DNA for the CDR3 is TGTGCCAGCAGTTACCAGCTTGTCTACACCTTC.

This clonotype came up a few times. V gene TRBV6-1 combines with J gene TRBJ1-6, with D unresolved. The V end lost 7 bases, the J end lost 5 bases, and 9 bases lay between the germline ends. This CDR3 comprises 13 residues. Per the germline V gene, CDR1 is MNHNS and CDR2 is SASEGT. In DNA, the CDR3 is TGTGCCAGCACCGCAGTAAATAATTCACCCCTCCACTTT. This translates into CASTAVNNSPLHF.

This clonotype was found many times. The genes are TRBV7-9 and TRBJ2-1; D is perhaps TRBD1 or TRBD2 (5 bases each). Germline V gene sequence: CDR1 SEHNR, CDR2 FQNEAQ (reference sequence). The V end was cut by 5 bases, the J end by 4 bases, with 15 bases between. This CDR3 is built from 15 residues. The CDR3 loop reads CASSPRGAGYNEQFF. The CDR3 nucleotides are TGTGCCAGCAGCCCGAGGGGCGCAGGTTACAATGAGCAGTTCTTC.

The rearrangement uses TRBV7-8 and TRBJ2-6, with a weak D call TRBD2 (6 bases). Between the trimmed V and J ends, which lost 5 bases and 0 bases, there was a span of 14 bases. CDR1 and CDR2 from the germline V gene are SGHVS and FQNEAQ. This CDR3 has 17 residues. Here the CDR3 reads CASSQSGGNSGANVLTF. CDR3 coding DNA: TGTGCCAGCAGCCAAAGCGGAGGGAACTCTGGGGCCAACGTCCTGACTTTC.

The sample holds a few counts of this clonotype. The chain links TRBV5-1 to TRBJ2-5, with 8 nucleotides matching TRBD1. CDR1 is SGHRS and CDR2 is YFSETQ in the germline V gene. The CDR3 covers 14 residues. Trimming took 1 base from V and 3 from J; bases not matched to a gene: 2. The CDR3 nucleotides are TGCGCCAGCAGCTTGTTGACAGGGGAAGAGACCCAGTACTTC. The encoded protein is CASSLLTGEETQYF.

The sample holds a few counts of this clonotype. The chain combines TRBV28 with TRBJ1-6, with 7 bases lining up with TRBD1. Per germline, CDR1 MDHEN and CDR2 SYDVKM. Trimming cost V 5 bases and J 6 bases; bases outside gene matches: 4. CDR3 size: 14 residues. The CDR3 DNA reads TGTGCCAGCAGTGAGGGACAGCCTAATTCACCCCTCCACTTT. Translating gives CASSEGQPNSPLHF.

The chain recombines TRBV5-1 with TRBJ2-7, with D possibly TRBD1 on 6 matching bases. The CDR3 extends over 13 amino acids. The germline gives CDR1 SGHRS, CDR2 YFSETQ. With 0 bases removed from V and 7 bases from J, the gap between germline ends came to 11 bases. The CDR3 region has the DNA TGCGCCAGCAGCTTGGGGGACACAGTGGAGCAGTACTTC. It translates to CASSLGDTVEQYF.

V gene TRBV28 combines with J gene TRBJ2-7, with a weak D call TRBD2 (7 bases). Germline CDR1 reads MDHEN; CDR2 reads SYDVKM. The V and J ends lost 7 bases and 6 bases respectively, with 16 bases between them. The CDR3 runs to 13 residues. The CDR3 nucleotides read TGTGCCAGCACCGTGGGGGGCGGGAGCGAGCAGTACTTC. Its translation: CASTVGGGSEQYF.

This clonotype was found many times. The CDR3, as DNA: TGCAGTGCTAGTGGGGGAGTAGAGACCCAGTACTTC. Translating gives CSASGGVETQYF. The gene calls are TRBV20-1 and TRBJ2-5; possibly TRBD1 or TRBD2 for D (5 bases each). The CDR3 consists of 12 residues. The V gene lost 3 bases and the J gene lost 4 bases, with 9 bases spanning the gap. The V gene's germline CDR1 is DFQATT and CDR2 SNEGSKA (reference sequence).